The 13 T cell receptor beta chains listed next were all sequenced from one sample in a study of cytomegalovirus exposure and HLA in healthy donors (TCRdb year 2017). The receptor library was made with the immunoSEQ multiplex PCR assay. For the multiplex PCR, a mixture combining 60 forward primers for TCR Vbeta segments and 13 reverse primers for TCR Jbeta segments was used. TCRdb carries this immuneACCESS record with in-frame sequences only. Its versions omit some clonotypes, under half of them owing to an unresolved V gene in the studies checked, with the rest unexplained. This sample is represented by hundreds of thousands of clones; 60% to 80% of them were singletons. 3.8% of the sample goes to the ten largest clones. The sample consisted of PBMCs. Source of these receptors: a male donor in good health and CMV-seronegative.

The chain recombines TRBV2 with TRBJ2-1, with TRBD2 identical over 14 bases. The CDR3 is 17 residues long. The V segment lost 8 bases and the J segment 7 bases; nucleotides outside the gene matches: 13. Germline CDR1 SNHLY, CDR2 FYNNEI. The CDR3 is CASVGTSGRRQQNEQFF. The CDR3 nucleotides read TGTGCCAGCGTTGGGACTAGCGGGAGAAGGCAGCAGAATGAGCAGTTCTTC.

The CDR3: CARSLVECTPQHF. CDR3 DNA: TGTGCCAGAAGCTTAGTAGAATGTACGCCCCAGCATTTT. The chain joins TRBV5-3 to TRBJ1-5; D is ambiguous. TRBV5-3 is treated as an ORF (open reading frame) with a function not yet certain. CDR3 length: 13 amino acids. V was cut by 2 bases and J by 9 bases, with 12 bases left in between.

The CDR3 here is CASSLDAGGLVTEAFF. CDR3 nucleotides: TGTGCCAGCAGCTTGGACGCAGGGGGCTTGGTCACTGAAGCTTTCTTT. The chain joins TRBV5-6 to TRBJ1-1; 8 bases fit TRBD1. Germline loops: CDR1 SGHDT, CDR2 YYEEEE. There are 16 residues in the CDR3. V gave up 0 bases and J gave up 4 bases; unmatched junction bases: 8.

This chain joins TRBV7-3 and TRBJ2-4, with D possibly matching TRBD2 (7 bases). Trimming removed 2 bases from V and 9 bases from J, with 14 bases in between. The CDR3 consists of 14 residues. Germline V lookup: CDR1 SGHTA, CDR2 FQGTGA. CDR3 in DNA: TGTGCCAGCAGCTTAGGGGGAGGGGGGGGCATTCAGTACTTC. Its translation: CASSLGGGGGIQYF.

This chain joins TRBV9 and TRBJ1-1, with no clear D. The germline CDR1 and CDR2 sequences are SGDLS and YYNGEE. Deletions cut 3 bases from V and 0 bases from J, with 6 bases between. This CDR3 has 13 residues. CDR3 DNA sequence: TGTGCCAGCAGCGAACGGGTGAACACTGAAGCTTTCTTT. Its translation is CASSERVNTEAFF.

The CDR3 loop is CSARGLAGGASYNEQFF. CDR3 coding DNA: TGCAGCGCCCGGGGACTAGCGGGAGGGGCGTCCTACAATGAGCAGTTCTTC. The chain carries TRBV29-1 and TRBJ2-1, with 16 bases aligning to TRBD2. J was trimmed by 1 base and V by 7 bases; bases with no gene match: 7. CDR1 is SQVTM, CDR2 ANQGSEA, per germline. There are 17 residues in the CDR3.

The CDR3 sequence is CASSLVIAGGQDTQYF. The CDR3 DNA reads as TGTGCCAGCAGCTTAGTTATAGCGGGAGGCCAAGATACGCAGTATTTT. The chain joins TRBV11-2 to TRBJ2-3; 10 positions match TRBD2. Germline CDR1 and CDR2: SGHAT and FQNNGV. V lost 1 base and J lost 5; bases outside the gene matches: 6. There are 16 residues in the CDR3.

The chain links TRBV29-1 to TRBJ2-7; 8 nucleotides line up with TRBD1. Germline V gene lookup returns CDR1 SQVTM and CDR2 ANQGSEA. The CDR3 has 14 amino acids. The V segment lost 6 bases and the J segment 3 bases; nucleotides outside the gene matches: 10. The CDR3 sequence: CSVGRTGLIYEQYF. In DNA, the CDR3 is TGCAGCGTGGGTAGGACAGGGTTGATCTACGAGCAGTACTTC.

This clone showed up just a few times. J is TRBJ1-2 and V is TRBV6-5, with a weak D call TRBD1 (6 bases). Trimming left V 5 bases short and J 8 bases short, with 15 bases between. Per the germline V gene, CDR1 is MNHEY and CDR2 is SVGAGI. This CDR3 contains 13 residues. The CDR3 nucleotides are TGTGCCAGCAGTACACTTAACAGGGACGGCTACACCTTC. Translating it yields CASSTLNRDGYTF.

CDR3 nucleotides: TGTGCCAGCAGCGGAGGGACAGGGAGCTCCTACGAGCAGTACTTC. It translates to CASSGGTGSSYEQYF. The chain joins TRBV11-1 to TRBJ2-7, with 9 bases fitting TRBD1. CDR3 size: 15 residues. Germline CDR1 and CDR2: SGHAT and FQDESV (reference sequence). The V and J ends lost 5 bases and 0 bases, in that order; junction bases with no gene match: 5. Full variable domain (outside the CDR3, taken from reference TRBV11-1 and TRBJ2-7): EAEVAQSPRYKITEKSQAVAFWCDPISGHATLYWYRQILGQGPELLVQFQDESVVDDSQLPKDRFSAERLKGVDSTLKIQPAELGDSAMYLCASSGGTGSSYEQYFGPGTRLTVT.

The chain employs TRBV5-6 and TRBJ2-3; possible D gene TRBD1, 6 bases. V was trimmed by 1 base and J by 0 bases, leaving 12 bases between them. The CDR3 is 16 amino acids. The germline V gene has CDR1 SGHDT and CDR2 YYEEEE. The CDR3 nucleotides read TGTGCCAGCAGCTTGTCAGACAGGACCAGCACAGATACGCAGTATTTT. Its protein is CASSLSDRTSTDTQYF.

Written as DNA, the CDR3 is TGTGCCAGTATGGGACAGGGTGCTTCCTACGAGCAGTACTTC. This sequence encodes CASMGQGASYEQYF. This chain uses TRBV19 with TRBJ2-5; 9 positions agree with TRBD1. The J call is doubtful: the DNA matches TRBJ2-7 better. Looked up from germline, CDR1 is LNHDA and CDR2 is SQIVND (reference sequence). This CDR3 spans 14 amino acids.

CDR3 residues: CASSFGGGLSSTDTQYF. CDR3 coding DNA: TGTGCCAGCAGCTTCGGAGGTGGCCTCAGTAGCACAGATACGCAGTATTTT. The chain has TRBV5-4 and TRBJ2-3; possible D gene TRBD2, 5 bases. Between the trimmed V and J ends, which lost 2 bases and 0 bases, there was a span of 16 bases. The CDR3 is 17 amino acids. Looked up from germline, CDR1 is SGHNT and CDR2 is YYREEE (reference sequence).